A single sample gave rise to the 18 T cell receptor beta chains below, sequenced in a study of T cells of healthy individuals. TCRdb recomputed calls from the 5' RACE reads with MiXCR, one row per CDR3 protein. The data show 45,000 to 60,000 distinct CDR3 sequences, roughly 14% seen once. The receptor source for this set is a human donor in good health.

The V gene is TRBV19, the J gene TRBJ2-1; D call uncertain. Germline values: CDR1 LNHDA, CDR2 SQIVND (reference sequence). The CDR3 has 13 residues. Trimming left V 1 base short and J 7 bases short, with 8 bases between. CDR3 sequence reads: CASSIARYNEQFF. CDR3 nucleotides: TGTGCCAGTAGTATAGCCAGGTATAATGAGCAGTTCTTC. Full variable domain (missing parts from reference TRBV19 and TRBJ2-1): DGGITQSPKYLFRKEGQNVTLSCEQNLNHDAMYWYRQDPGQGLRLIYYSQIVNDFQKGDIAEGYSVSREKKESFPLTVTSAQKNPTAFYLCASSIARYNEQFFGPGTRLTVL.

In this sample, this clonotype turned up many times. The gene calls are TRBV14 and TRBJ1-6, with D possibly being TRBD1 (5 bases). V lost 3 bases and J 10 bases, leaving 16 bases between the germline ends. CDR1 is SGHDN, CDR2 FVKESK, per germline. This CDR3 is built from 15 residues. The CDR3 here is CASSQGGLHGSPLHF. Here the CDR3 DNA reads TGTGCCAGCAGCCAGGGGGGACTTCATGGCTCACCCCTCCACTTT. The variable domain in full, with the rest retrieved from reference TRBV14 and TRBJ1-6, is EAGVTQFPSHSVIEKGQTVTLRCDPISGHDNLYWYRRVMGKEIKFLLHFVKESKQDESGMPNNRFLAERTGGTYSTLKVQPAELEDSGVYFCASSQGGLHGSPLHFGNGTRLTVT.

In the case of this clonotype: Mismatch with germline at one junction end may stem from a read error. The chain links TRBV9 to TRBJ2-1; tentatively, D is TRBD2 (5 bases). CDR3 length: 14 residues. Germline CDR1 is SGDLS and CDR2 is YYNGEE. The CDR3 nucleotides read TGTGCCAGCAGCGCCTCCTTGCTAGCAGCTGAGCAGTTATTC. This sequence encodes CASSASLLAAEQLF.

The chain couples TRBV5-4 to TRBJ2-5; perhaps TRBD2 as D (5 bases). Trimming took off 4 bases at V and 2 bases at J, with 15 bases between the two ends. The CDR3 runs 15 residues. The germline V gene has CDR1 SGHNT and CDR2 YYREEE (reference sequence). The CDR3 DNA is TGTGCCAGCAGCCGGCGAGCGGACCTACAAGAGACCCAGTACTTC. Its translation: CASSRRADLQETQYF.

V gene TRBV5-5 combines with J gene TRBJ1-2; 9 positions match TRBD1. V lost 4 bases to trimming and J lost 11 bases; unmatched junction nucleotides: 18. CDR1 and CDR2 from the germline V gene are SGHKS and YYEKEE (reference sequence). The CDR3 length is 16 residues. CDR3: CASSVGTPYSGTGYTF. The CDR3 bases are TGTGCCAGCAGCGTAGGGACGCCTTATTCCGGGACAGGGTACACCTTC.

V gene TRBV6-2 or TRBV6-3 combines with J gene TRBJ1-1; 9 positions match TRBD1. This CDR3 has 18 amino acids. V shed 8 bases and J 1 base; nucleotides not matched to a gene: 17. Per the germline V gene, CDR1 is MNHEY and CDR2 is SVGEGT. The CDR3 sequence is CASVRDRAIIRSNTEAFF. The CDR3 nucleotides are TGTGCCAGCGTCCGGGACAGGGCGATCATACGTTCGAACACTGAAGCTTTCTTT.

The rearrangement uses TRBV5-1 and TRBJ2-3; TRBD2 matches at 13 bases. The CDR3 has 15 amino acids. The junction had 5 bases not matched to a gene; V was cut back by 6 bases and J by 4 bases. Germline V gives CDR1 SGHRS, CDR2 YFSETQ. In DNA, the CDR3 is TGCGCCAGCAACCCAGGACTAGCGGGAGCAGATACGCAGTATTTT. It translates to CASNPGLAGADTQYF.

This rearrangement joins TRBV7-2 to TRBJ2-2, with 14 bases that match TRBD2. The CDR3 loop spans 17 amino acids. From germline, CDR1 is SGHTA and CDR2 FQGNSA. V was pared by 3 bases and J by 5 bases, with 5 bases of the junction left unmatched. The CDR3 sequence is CASSLGLAGVGTGELFF. The CDR3 DNA reads as TGTGCCAGCAGCTTGGGACTAGCGGGAGTCGGTACCGGGGAGCTGTTTTTT.

This clonotype appeared many times. V is TRBV10-3 and J is TRBJ1-2; no clear D gene. V lost 2 bases to trimming and J lost 0 bases, with 13 bases between them. CDR1 and CDR2 (germline): ENHRY, SYGVKD. CDR3 length: 16 amino acids. In DNA form, the CDR3 reads TGTGCCATCAGTGAGCCGAAGCCAGAAACTAACTATGGCTACACCTTC. It encodes CAISEPKPETNYGYTF.

This clonotype has more than one count but fewer than ten. This chain links TRBV2 with TRBJ2-2, with 7 positions matching TRBD1. Germline assignment: CDR1 SNHLY and CDR2 FYNNEI. The CDR3 runs 14 residues. V lost 5 bases, J lost 7 bases, and 7 bases stayed unmatched. In DNA form, the CDR3 reads TGTGCCAGCAGTCGAGGACAGGCGGACGGGGAGCTGTTTTTT. Amino acids: CASSRGQADGELFF.

The chain uses TRBV7-9 and TRBJ2-3, with TRBD2 identical over 14 bases. The CDR3 runs to 15 residues. Per the germline V gene, CDR1 is SEHNR and CDR2 is FQNEAQ (reference sequence). V dropped 5 bases and J dropped 5; count of bases not matched to a gene: 3. CDR3 sequence: CASSPGTSGGDTQYF. The DNA for the CDR3 is TGTGCCAGCAGCCCCGGGACTAGCGGGGGAGATACGCAGTATTTT.

This clonotype was counted only a few times. The chain employs TRBV6-2 or TRBV6-3 and TRBJ1-6; TRBD1 matches at 9 bases. J was trimmed by 10 bases and V by 6 bases; bases with no gene match: 10. In germline, CDR1 is MNHEY, CDR2 SVGEGT. The CDR3 spans 15 residues. CDR3 amino acids: CASRFGQGRQSPLHF. The CDR3 bases are TGTGCCAGCAGATTCGGACAGGGGAGGCAATCACCCCTCCACTTT.

This clonotype was counted ten times or more. The chain links TRBV7-8 to TRBJ1-4, with D possibly TRBD1 on 5 matching bases. CDR3 length: 15 residues. Between the trimmed V and J ends, which lost 0 bases and 8 bases, there was a span of 13 bases. The germline V gene has CDR1 SGHVS and CDR2 FQNEAQ. The CDR3 spells CASSLASGNGEKLFF. Written as DNA, the CDR3 is TGTGCCAGCAGCTTAGCGTCAGGGAATGGGGAAAAACTGTTTTTT.

The rearrangement joins TRBV9 to TRBJ1-5; perhaps TRBD1 as D (5 bases). Between the trimmed V and J ends, which lost 8 bases and 0 bases, there was a span of 15 bases. Germline V lookup: CDR1 SGDLS, CDR2 YYNGEE. The CDR3 runs to 15 residues. CDR3 amino acids: CARPGREDSNQPQHF. CDR3 DNA: TGTGCCAGGCCGGGCAGGGAGGATAGCAATCAGCCCCAGCATTTT. Complete variable domain (other parts from reference TRBV9 and TRBJ1-5): DSGVTQTPKHLITATGQRVTLRCSPRSGDLSVYWYQQSLDQGLQFLIQYYNGEERAKGNILERFSAQQFPDLHSELNLSSLELGDSALYFCARPGREDSNQPQHFGDGTRLSIL.

This clonotype was detected many times. The chain combines TRBV7-2 with TRBJ2-5; D not resolved. V shed 3 bases and J shed 5 bases, with 10 bases lying between them. Germline-derived CDR1 and CDR2 are SGHTA and FQGNSA. CDR3 length: 13 residues. The CDR3 region is CASSFSARETQYF. As DNA, the CDR3 is TGTGCCAGCAGCTTCAGCGCCCGGGAGACCCAGTACTTC.

The chain has TRBV7-2 and TRBJ1-6; D is undetermined. CDR3 length equals 14 residues. The V gene's germline CDR1 is SGHTA and CDR2 FQGNSA. The V end lost 1 base, the J end lost 7 bases, and 8 bases lay between the germline ends. CDR3 residues: CASSLETGNSPLHF. The DNA for the CDR3 is TGTGCCAGCAGCTTAGAAACGGGGAATTCACCCCTCCACTTT. The full variable domain, with the rest looked up from reference TRBV7-2 and TRBJ1-6, is GAGVSQSPSNKVTEKGKDVELRCDPISGHTALYWYRQSLGQGLEFLIYFQGNSAPDKSGLPSDRFSAERTGGSVSTLTIQRTQQEDSAVYLCASSLETGNSPLHFGNGTRLTVT.

The V call is TRBV2, the J call TRBJ2-6; D gene unclear. From germline, CDR1 is SNHLY and CDR2 FYNNEI. There are 14 residues in the CDR3. Trimming removed 0 bases from V and 3 bases from J, with 3 bases in between. The CDR3 region is CASSEARGANVLTF. DNA of the CDR3: TGTGCCAGCAGTGAAGCGCGTGGGGCCAACGTCCTGACTTTC.

The V call is TRBV27, the J call TRBJ2-5; D gene unclear. Germline V CDR1 and CDR2: MNHEY, SMNVEV (reference sequence). Trimming pared 3 bases from V and 3 bases from J, leaving 8 bases between. The CDR3 is made up of 13 amino acids. CDR3: CASSFLSEETQYF. The CDR3 DNA is TGTGCCAGCAGTTTTCTCTCGGAAGAGACCCAGTACTTC.